Shown below are 7 T cell receptor beta chains from a single sample sequenced in a study of technical replicates of blood from several donors. The repertoire was sequenced with immunoSEQ multiplex PCR; TCRdb's copy has only in-frame clones and lacks some. The sample holds approximately 49,000 clones, 92% seen once. Sequenced material: PBMCs. Receptor source: a human donor in good health. Some clones in this sample may be carry-over from other donors' samples.

V is TRBV7-9 and J is TRBJ2-3, with D possibly being TRBD2 (7 bases). The CDR3 consists of 16 residues. The V and J ends lost 5 bases and 0 bases respectively, with 15 bases between them. Germline V gene sequence: CDR1 SEHNR, CDR2 FQNEAQ (reference sequence). The CDR3, as DNA: TGTGCCAGCAGCATGGCGGCGGGGGCTAGCACAGATACGCAGTATTTT. Amino acid sequence: CASSMAAGASTDTQYF. Combining the CDR3 with reference TRBV7-9 and TRBJ2-3 gives the whole variable domain DTGVSQNPRHKITKRGQNVTFRCDPISEHNRLYWYRQTLGQGPEFLTYFQNEAQLEKSRLLSDRFSAERPKGSFSTLEIQRTEQGDSAMYLCASSMAAGASTDTQYFGPGTRLTVL.

The gene calls are TRBV2 and TRBJ2-7; no reliable D call. The CDR3 has 13 amino acids. Trimming left V 4 bases short and J 6 bases short, with 13 bases between. CDR1 and CDR2 (germline): SNHLY, FYNNEI. The CDR3, as DNA: TGTGCCAGCAGTGGAGGTGGCCTAAGCGAGCAGTACTTC. It translates to CASSGGGLSEQYF.

The chain combines TRBV25-1 with TRBJ2-3; D is perhaps TRBD1 (5 bases). Trimming left V 2 bases short and J 2 bases short, with 11 bases between. Germline lookup yields CDR1 MGHDK and CDR2 SYGVNS. The CDR3 runs 15 residues. The CDR3 protein is CASSELRGDTDTQYF. The DNA of the CDR3 is TGTGCCAGCAGTGAACTTAGGGGCGACACAGATACGCAGTATTTT.

V gene TRBV18 combines with J gene TRBJ2-1, with D tentatively TRBD2 (5 bases). The CDR3 contains 14 residues. The V and J ends lost 8 bases and 0 bases respectively, with 11 bases between them. Germline V gene data show CDR1 as KGHSH and CDR2 as LQKENI. The CDR3, as DNA: TGTGCCAGCCGGAACGGGAACTCCTACAATGAGCAGTTCTTC. This sequence encodes CASRNGNSYNEQFF.

The rearrangement uses TRBV6-6 and TRBJ2-1, with 10 bases lining up with TRBD2. CDR1 and CDR2 from the germline V gene are MNHNY and SVGAGI (reference sequence). This CDR3 has 16 amino acids. V lost 6 bases and J lost 4; bases outside the gene matches: 9. CDR3 sequence: CASRPRTSGDYNEQFF. In nucleotides, the CDR3 is TGTGCCAGCAGGCCCCGTACTAGCGGGGATTACAATGAGCAGTTCTTC.

V and J are TRBV5-5 and TRBJ2-3, with 8 positions matching TRBD1. Germline lookup yields CDR1 SGHKS and CDR2 YYEKEE (reference sequence). The CDR3 loop spans 15 amino acids. V shed 6 bases and J 4 bases; nucleotides not matched to a gene: 10. The CDR3 DNA follows: TGTGCCAGCACCAATCAGGGGGCGGTCCCAGATACGCAGTATTTT. It yields the protein CASTNQGAVPDTQYF.

The chain carries TRBV20-1 and TRBJ2-5; no firm D call. This CDR3 is 10 amino acids long. Germline CDR1 is DFQATT and CDR2 is SNEGSKA (reference sequence). The V and J ends lost 3 bases and 3 bases respectively, with 2 bases between them. The CDR3 region is CSASKETQYF. The CDR3 nucleotides read TGCAGTGCTAGTAAAGAGACCCAGTACTTC.